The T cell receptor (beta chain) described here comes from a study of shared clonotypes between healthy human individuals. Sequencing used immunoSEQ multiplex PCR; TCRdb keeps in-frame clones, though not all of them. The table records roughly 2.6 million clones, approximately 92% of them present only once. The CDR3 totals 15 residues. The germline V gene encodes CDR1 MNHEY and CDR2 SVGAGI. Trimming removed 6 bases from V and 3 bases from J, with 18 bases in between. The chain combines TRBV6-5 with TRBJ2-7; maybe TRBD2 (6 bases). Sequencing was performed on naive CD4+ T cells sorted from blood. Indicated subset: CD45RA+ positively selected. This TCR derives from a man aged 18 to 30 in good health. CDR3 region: CASRVGGEPFYEQYF. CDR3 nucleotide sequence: TGTGCCAGCAGGGTGGGGGGAGAACCTTTCTACGAGCAGTACTTC.